These 26 T cell receptor beta chains share one sample of origin, sequenced in a study of OX40 agonist ivuxolimab in advanced cancers. TCRdb keeps only in-frame clones here, not all; method: immunoSEQ multiplex PCR. The sample contains 50,000 or so clones, around 86% of which appear only once. This specimen was CD4+ or CD8+ T cells sorted from blood, taken in a trial of the OX40 agonist ivuxolimab. The origin of the receptors is an adult with an advanced solid tumor such as melanoma, head and neck, liver or kidney cancer.

The V and J genes are TRBV28 and TRBJ2-2, with D uncertain. Trimming took 3 bases from V and 7 from J, leaving 3 bases between them. Germline-derived CDR1 and CDR2 are MDHEN and SYDVKM. The CDR3 runs 11 residues. DNA of the CDR3: TGTGCCAGCAGTTTTTTCGGGGAGCTGTTTTTT. Amino acid sequence: CASSFFGELFF.

The genes are TRBV5-1 and TRBJ2-4, with D hard to call. Germline V gives CDR1 SGHRS, CDR2 YFSETQ. V was pared by 0 bases and J by 8 bases, with 6 bases between. This CDR3 is 12 amino acids long. CDR3 amino acids: CASSLGNDIQYF. The CDR3 bases are TGCGCCAGCAGCTTGGGAAATGACATTCAGTACTTC.

The sample holds one count of this clone. The chain links TRBV19 to TRBJ2-7; TRBD1 is a possible D gene (6 bases). CDR1 is LNHDA and CDR2 is SQIVND in the germline V gene (reference sequence). V shed 4 bases and J shed 3 bases, with 10 bases lying between them. CDR3 length equals 13 residues. The CDR3 bases are TGTGCCAGTAGTACAGGACAGCTCTACGAGCAGTACTTC. Protein sequence: CASSTGQLYEQYF.

The J gene is TRBJ2-3, the V gene TRBV9, with TRBD1 matching over 9 bases. This CDR3 has 14 amino acids. V trimming: 6 bases; J trimming: 1 base; junction bases outside the gene matches: 3. Germline CDR1 and CDR2: SGDLS and YYNGEE. CDR3 in DNA: TGTGCCAGCAATGGGGACAGGGGCACAGATACGCAGTATTTT. Translation gives CASNGDRGTDTQYF.

There are a few counts of this clone. The chain has TRBV6-5 and TRBJ1-2, with 9 bases identical to TRBD1. This CDR3 has 15 residues. J gave up 4 bases and V 0 bases, and 3 bases lay outside the gene matches. The V gene's germline CDR1 is MNHEY and CDR2 SVGAGI. This chain's CDR3 is CASSYSSDRGYGYTF. DNA for the CDR3: TGTGCCAGCAGTTACTCCTCGGACAGGGGCTATGGCTACACCTTC.

The sample holds one count of this clone. The chain couples TRBV9 to TRBJ2-3, with 8 bases aligning to TRBD1. V gave up 0 bases and J gave up 2 bases; unmatched junction bases: 8. CDR1 and CDR2 from the germline V gene are SGDLS and YYNGEE. This CDR3 comprises 17 residues. The CDR3 sequence is CASSVDRTGPLTDTQYF. The CDR3 region has the DNA TGTGCCAGCAGCGTAGACCGGACAGGGCCTCTCACAGATACGCAGTATTTT. The full variable domain, completed using reference TRBV9 and TRBJ2-3, is DSGVTQTPKHLITATGQRVTLRCSPRSGDLSVYWYQQSLDQGLQFLIQYYNGEERAKGNILERFSAQQFPDLHSELNLSSLELGDSALYFCASSVDRTGPLTDTQYFGPGTRLTVL.

This clone turned up a few times. The J gene is TRBJ2-1, the V gene TRBV4-2; TRBD2 matches 9 bases. The length of the CDR3 is 16 residues. V was pared by 0 bases and J by 4 bases, with 4 bases of the junction left unmatched. Germline CDR1 reads LGHNA; CDR2 reads YNFKEQ. The CDR3 sequence: CASSQDSTSGYNEQFF. DNA of the CDR3: TGTGCCAGCAGCCAAGATTCGACTAGCGGATACAATGAGCAGTTCTTC.

The chain recombines TRBV7-6 with TRBJ2-5; D may be TRBD2 (7 bases). Germline loops: CDR1 SGHVS, CDR2 FNYEAQ. Trimming removed 1 base at V and 5 bases at J, with 14 bases between. The CDR3 sequence is 15 residues long. CDR3 in DNA: TGTGCCAGCAGCTTAGGAGGGGGGGCTTTGGAGACCCAGTACTTC. The encoded protein is CASSLGGGALETQYF. Complete variable domain (other parts from reference TRBV7-6 and TRBJ2-5): GAGVSQSPRYKVTKRGQDVALRCDPISGHVSLYWYRQALGQGPEFLTYFNYEAQQDKSGLPNDRFSAERPEGSISTLTIQRTEQRDSAMYRCASSLGGGALETQYFGPGTRLLVL.

The chain joins TRBV28 to TRBJ2-1; TRBD1 matches at 8 bases. Germline CDR1 is MDHEN and CDR2 is SYDVKM. With 1 base clipped from V and 8 bases from J, the junction kept 7 bases outside the gene matches. This CDR3 is 15 amino acids long. CDR3 protein: CASSLLGQVDYEQFF. CDR3 coding DNA: TGTGCCAGCAGTTTATTGGGACAGGTCGACTATGAGCAGTTCTTC.

This sequence joins TRBV19 and TRBJ1-5; unclear D gene. The V end lost 5 bases, the J end lost 0 bases, and 14 bases lay between the germline ends. Germline assignment: CDR1 LNHDA and CDR2 SQIVND (reference sequence). The CDR3 spans 16 residues. In DNA, the CDR3 is TGTGCCAGTAGTCCCGAAGGTTCCTATAGCAATCAGCCCCAGCATTTT. Its translation: CASSPEGSYSNQPQHF.

This clone was counted between two and nine times. The genes are TRBV7-6 and TRBJ2-3, with D perhaps TRBD2 (5 bases). This CDR3 is built from 15 residues. Germline values: CDR1 SGHVS, CDR2 FNYEAQ. V lost 1 base and J 7 bases, leaving 15 bases between the germline ends. Here the CDR3 DNA reads TGTGCCAGCAGCTTAGAGCCCTACAGCGGTTATACGCAGTATTTT. It codes for CASSLEPYSGYTQYF.

The chain recombines TRBV19 with TRBJ2-3, with 12 bases that match TRBD1. This CDR3 region has 18 residues. Germline V gene data show CDR1 as LNHDA and CDR2 as SQIVND (reference sequence). With V trimmed by 3 bases and J by 0 bases, 7 bases remained unmatched. Here the CDR3 DNA reads TGTGCCAGTAGTATGTGGGACAGGGGGCCTTCTAGCACAGATACGCAGTATTTT. It encodes CASSMWDRGPSSTDTQYF. Looking up the rest from reference TRBV19 and TRBJ2-3 gives the full variable domain: DGGITQSPKYLFRKEGQNVTLSCEQNLNHDAMYWYRQDPGQGLRLIYYSQIVNDFQKGDIAEGYSVSREKKESFPLTVTSAQKNPTAFYLCASSMWDRGPSSTDTQYFGPGTRLTVL.

The chain uses TRBV7-2 and TRBJ1-6, with a tentative D call TRBD1 (6 bases). V lost 4 bases, J lost 7 bases, and 20 bases lay in between. The germline CDR1 and CDR2 sequences are SGHTA and FQGNSA. This CDR3 has 17 residues. CDR3 amino acids: CASSCEGGRILNSPLHF. The CDR3 DNA reads as TGTGCCAGCAGCTGTGAGGGGGGTCGGATCTTAAATTCACCCCTCCACTTT.

This clone occurred once. The chain employs TRBV10-1 and TRBJ1-2; D remains unclear. This CDR3 is 11 amino acids long. Trimming left V 3 bases short and J 9 bases short, with 8 bases between. Germline CDR1 WNHNN, CDR2 SYGVQD (reference sequence). DNA of the CDR3: TGCGCCAGCAGTGAATCCAGTCGCTACACCTTC. It codes for CASSESSRYTF.

The chain uses TRBV6-5 and TRBJ1-1, with TRBD1 as a possible D gene (5 bases). Trimming took off 5 bases at V and 1 base at J, with 14 bases between the two ends. The germline gives CDR1 MNHEY, CDR2 SVGAGI. The CDR3 is made up of 15 amino acids. The CDR3 DNA reads as TGTGCCAGCAGTGGGGGGAGGGCCGGGAACACTGAAGCTTTCTTT. It is translated as CASSGGRAGNTEAFF.

This sequence joins TRBV7-9 and TRBJ2-1; D uncertain. CDR1 is SEHNR, CDR2 FQNEAQ, per germline (reference sequence). The CDR3 is made up of 15 amino acids. V shed 5 bases and J shed 3 bases, with 14 bases lying between them. CDR3 coding DNA: TGTGCCAGCAGCCCAGGTGGGCTAGGCTACAATGAGCAGTTCTTC. It is translated as CASSPGGLGYNEQFF.

The CDR3 sequence: CASSPLRPDRGGFIQYF. CDR3 DNA: TGCGCCAGCAGCCCTCTACGACCCGACAGGGGAGGATTCATTCAGTACTTC. The chain couples TRBV4-1 to TRBJ2-4; 8 positions agree with TRBD1. The CDR3 loop spans 17 amino acids. The junction had 17 bases not matched to a gene; V was cut back by 4 bases and J by 9 bases. CDR1 and CDR2 from the germline V gene are MGHRA and YSYEKL.

This clone showed up just once. The J gene is TRBJ2-2, the V gene TRBV6-6, with 8 bases lining up with TRBD1. With V trimmed by 5 bases and J by 6 bases, 8 bases remained unmatched. The germline CDR1 and CDR2 sequences are MNHNY and SVGAGI (reference sequence). CDR3 size: 15 residues. CDR3 nucleotide sequence: TGTGCCAGCAGTGTGACAGGGGTTAGCGCCGGGGAGCTGTTTTTT. As protein: CASSVTGVSAGELFF.

This clone has only a few counts. V and J are TRBV5-4 and TRBJ1-1; D perhaps matches TRBD1 (6 bases). The CDR3 is 13 amino acids. V was cut by 3 bases and J by 3 bases, with 9 bases left in between. Germline values: CDR1 SGHNT, CDR2 YYREEE (reference sequence). The CDR3 nucleotides are TGTGCCAGCAGCTCCCAGGGGTACACTGAAGCTTTCTTT. Translation: CASSSQGYTEAFF.

This rearrangement joins TRBV5-6 to TRBJ2-7, with D uncertain. The CDR3 consists of 11 residues. V was pared by 2 bases and J by 3 bases, with 3 bases between. Germline assignment: CDR1 SGHDT and CDR2 YYEEEE. The CDR3 sequence: CASSFYYEQYF. The CDR3 bases are TGTGCCAGCAGCTTTTACTACGAGCAGTACTTC.

The V gene is TRBV10-2, the J gene TRBJ2-3; D may match TRBD1 or TRBD2 (5 bases each). The CDR3 is 15 residues long. Germline CDR1 reads WSHSY; CDR2 reads SAAADI. V gave up 3 bases and J gave up 4 bases, with 14 bases separating them. The CDR3 loop is CASSEGDPGADTQYF. The CDR3 bases are TGCGCCAGCAGTGAAGGGGACCCAGGCGCAGATACGCAGTATTTT.

V gene TRBV7-9 combines with J gene TRBJ2-7; D remains unclear. Deletions cut 0 bases from V and 5 bases from J, with 11 bases between. Germline V gene data show CDR1 as SEHNR and CDR2 as FQNEAQ (reference sequence). The CDR3 loop spans 14 amino acids. The CDR3 DNA reads as TGTGCCAGCAGCTTAGCCCGAAGGGTTGACGAGCAGTACTTC. Protein: CASSLARRVDEQYF.

This chain's CDR3 is CASKLEGVGYGYTF. CDR3 DNA: TGTGCCAGCAAACTGGAGGGAGTGGGGTATGGCTACACCTTC. The chain links TRBV7-2 to TRBJ1-2; D not resolved. V lost 7 bases, J lost 5 bases, and 17 bases lay in between. The CDR3 is made up of 14 amino acids. Germline V gene data show CDR1 as SGHTA and CDR2 as FQGNSA.

This chain joins TRBV6-5 and TRBJ1-2; no firm D call. Germline values: CDR1 MNHEY, CDR2 SVGAGI. This CDR3 spans 14 amino acids. Trimming removed 5 bases at V and 8 bases at J, with 18 bases between. The CDR3 coding sequence is TGTGCCAGCAGTACTGAAACCGCAAATGGGGGCTACACCTTC. It codes for CASSTETANGGYTF.

In regard to this clone: One junction end does not reproduce the germline sequence, and a read error may be involved. The chain combines TRBV2 with TRBJ1-5; D unresolved. The germline gives CDR1 SNHLY, CDR2 FYNNEI. The CDR3 covers 15 residues. This CDR3 reads CASNEGRVGNQPQHF. DNA for the CDR3: TGTGCCAGCAATGAAGGTCGGGTAGGAAATCAGCCCCAGCATTTT.

The chain has TRBV2 and TRBJ2-7; 8 nucleotides agree with TRBD1. This CDR3 has 15 amino acids. The germline V gene has CDR1 SNHLY and CDR2 FYNNEI. V shed 8 bases, J shed 0 bases, and the junction held 9 bases outside the gene matches. The CDR3 bases are TGTGCCAGCGTCCCCCAGGGGGCCCTCTCCTACGAGCAGTACTTC. Protein sequence: CASVPQGALSYEQYF.